The present T cell receptor beta chain was sequenced within a study of siplizumab effects on memory and regulatory T cells. Study observations and caveats: Few alloreactive clones mapped to unstimulated subsets. Mappable alloreactive CD4+ clones came from Treg cells under 80% of the time on average with siplizumab, against roughly 29% in controls. Greater diversity than memory cells seemed evident in naive T cells, which also appeared to be major alloresponse contributors.

Generated by immunoSEQ multiplex PCR, the TCRdb table keeps only in-frame clones and is missing some. The table has tens of thousands of clones, roughly 93% seen once. The CDR3 loop spans 12 amino acids. The V end was cut by 2 bases, the J end by 4 bases, with 5 bases between. The germline V gene encodes CDR1 SNHLY and CDR2 FYNNEI. This clone has just a few counts. The target antigen is unknown. The TCR comes from a human donor in good health. The material sequenced was CD8+ T cells sorted from blood. The V call is TRBV2, the J call TRBJ1-1, with D unclear. The CDR3 coding sequence is TGTGCCAGCAGTGAAATAAGCACTGAAGCTTTCTTT. Amino acids: CASSEISTEAFF.